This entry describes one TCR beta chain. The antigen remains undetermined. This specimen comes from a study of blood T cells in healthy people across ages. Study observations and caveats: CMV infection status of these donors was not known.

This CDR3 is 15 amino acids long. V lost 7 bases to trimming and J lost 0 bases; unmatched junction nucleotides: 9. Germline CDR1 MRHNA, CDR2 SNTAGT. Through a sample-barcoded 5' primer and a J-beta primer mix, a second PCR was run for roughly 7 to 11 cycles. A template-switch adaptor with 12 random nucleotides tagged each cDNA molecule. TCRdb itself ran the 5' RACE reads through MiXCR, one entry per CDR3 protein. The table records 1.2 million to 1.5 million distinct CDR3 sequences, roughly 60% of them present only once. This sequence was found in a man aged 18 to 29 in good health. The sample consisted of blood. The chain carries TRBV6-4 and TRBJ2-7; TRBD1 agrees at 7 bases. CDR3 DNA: TGTGCCAGCATTAACAGGGGCGATTTCTCCTACGAGCAGTACTTC. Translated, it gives CASINRGDFSYEQYF.